This T cell receptor (beta chain) came from a study of blood T cell repertoires in COVID-19 (dated by TCRdb to the early 2020s). General notes on the study: Samples covering the acute and convalescent phases of COVID-19 were provided by collaborators in the United States, Italy and Spain. Subjects who had been exposed to COVID-19, were actively infected with it, or had recovered from it provided the deeply sampled blood TCRbeta repertoires that made up the dataset. The material from the prospective study consisted of cDNA or gDNA derived from T cells, B-cell-depleted T cells, or PBMCs. The samples were drawn from the first 160 participants of the ongoing ImmuneRACE study and from over 950 subjects provided by 6 global collaborators. HLA class I and class II types, where available, came from metadata supplied by the sample provider rather than from assay-based typing. A de-identified subject ID, COVID-19 status, age in years and sex were almost always included in the sample metadata. The repertoires were released in a freely available public database intended as a resource for research on the immune response to SARS-CoV-2.

TCRbeta CDR3 regions were amplified from genomic DNA by means of the immunoSEQ Assay, a bias-controlled multiplex PCR. The study's own analysis went as follows. The number of nucleated cells in each sample was estimated by amplification of reference gene primers within the assay. Sequence reads were collapsed and filtered to measure the absolute abundance of every unique TCRbeta CDR3 rearrangement. For each sample, productive Simpson clonality was calculated as the square root of Simpson's diversity index across productive rearrangements. The clones in this table, taken by TCRdb from immuneACCESS, are in-frame only. Not every clone is retained; where verified, under half of the shortfall comes from an unresolved V gene, and the cause of the rest is unknown. Clone size and the V and J calls come from that table; the DNA yielded D and trimming. This sample comprises some 87,000 clones, about 92% of them detected only once. The ten largest account for under 7.5% of the sample.

Broad study findings and their caveats: How much clinical and demographic metadata was included differed by source and by participant, and the metadata was provided uncurated.

As regards this clone: This clone's antigen is unknown. Within one base of it there is no much larger clone, and no base qualities were kept.

Relative to germline, V is 0 bases shorter and J is 8 bases shorter, with 12 bases between their ends. The CDR3 holds 14 amino acids from the cysteine to the phenylalanine. Kept here is only the CDR3 DNA, which spans 42 bases and is read in frame from base 1. CDR1 and CDR2 are drawn from the germline V gene: SGHRS, YFSETQ. Collaborating institutions collected whole blood in K2EDTA tubes following their own protocols. Collaborator samples were shipped for TCRbeta analysis as frozen whole blood, isolated PBMCs, or DNA extracted from either sample type. The receptor was derived from a woman aged 55-70 years with active COVID-19. The chain couples TRBV5-1 to TRBJ1-5; no D gene can be assigned with confidence. The source material was peripheral blood. In nucleotide form, the sequence is TGCGCCAGCAGCTTGGAAGGCTCGAGCGAGCCCCAGCATTTT. It translates as CASSLEGSSEPQHF.